This TCR beta chain was identified in a study of T cell responses to AZD1222 COVID-19 vaccine (dated by TCRdb to about 2021). With regard to the full study: Because spike-specific TCR depth and breadth did not differ between the two schedules, AZD1222 recipients who got a second dose at roughly 4 weeks were pooled with those who got a second dose at roughly 12 weeks. TCR sequencing covered fewer than 250 trial participants: 200 to 220 given two doses of AZD1222 and 26 given two doses of MenACWY control vaccine. Trial participants were enrolled by age into 18-55, 56-69 and 70-plus year subgroups, with about 150, 28 and 57 TCR-sequenced participants respectively. Overall results and qualifications from the work: Because no day 14 peak-response samples were available, repertoires were characterized only after the peak T cell response. After two AZD1222 doses, both the breadth and the depth of spike-specific TCRs were significantly higher than at day 0 and than in MenACWY recipients. The 56-69-year group was small, and its depth increase did not reach significance, likely because of low power. The vaccine-associated CD4 TCRs covered the entire spike protein, and the dominant responses fell in regions 160-218 and 743-854. Conclusions about previously exposed vaccinees are limited because only five or six AZD1222 recipients were SARS-CoV-2 seropositive at baseline. Reportedly, almost half of the unique spike-specific TCRs recognized epitopes lying outside the regions that are mutated in the B.1.351 and B.1.1.7 variants. Participants were mostly white British and included more females than males, and it was suggested by the authors that clonal diversity may have been underestimated.

The CDR3 regions of human TCRbeta chains were analyzed by immunosequencing. The paper's processing steps were these. Repertoire TCRs were checked for matches against a reference library of SARS-CoV-2-specific TCRs that had been generated using the MIRA antigen-specificity platform. Breadth was defined as the fraction of unique TCRs that were SARS-CoV-2-associated, and depth was defined as the fraction of total T cells that were SARS-CoV-2-associated. Using the MIRA data, each spike-specific TCR was assigned both to the spike region to which the TCR was reactive and to a CD4 or CD8 class. Log10-transformed breadth and depth values were compared by one-way ANOVA with Sidak's multiple comparisons tests. TCRdb carries this immuneACCESS record with in-frame sequences only. Its versions omit some clonotypes, under half of them owing to an unresolved V gene in the studies checked, with the rest unexplained. V and J calls and clone size are given by that table; D and trimming were obtained from the DNA. Recorded for this sample are roughly 140,000 clones; around 89% of them occurred a single time. Roughly 1.7% of the sample comes from the top ten.

Remarks on this clone: The antigen this receptor binds is unknown. No base quality information exists; no much larger clone differs at one position.

The label giving this sample's time point can be read as: baseline before first vaccination. The vaccinee samples were drawn from two UK trials, COV001 and COV002, one of which was a single-blind randomized controlled phase 2/3 trial testing AZD1222 (ChAdOx1 nCoV-19) in healthy adults. For TCRbeta chain sequencing, PBMC samples were collected from trial participants at day 0 and at day 28 after the second dose. This receptor was identified in an adult in good health. Sequenced material: peripheral blood, taken on day 0 of AZD1222 vaccination.

CDR3 protein: CASSFGREASYNEQFF. The sequenced DNA: TGTGCCAGCAGCTTTGGACGGGAAGCCTCCTACAATGAGCAGTTCTTC. The chain is assembled from TRBV5-5 and TRBJ2-1, with TRBD2 as a weak D call on 5 bases. The germline ends are 12 bases apart after V is trimmed by 2 bases and J by 0 bases. The CDR3 contains 16 residues, cysteine and phenylalanine counted. Only the CDR3 portion is preserved as DNA: 48 bases, with reading frame beginning at the first base. According to the germline V gene (reference sequence), CDR1 reads SGHKS and CDR2 reads YYEKEE.